The 17 T cell receptor beta chains below all came from one sample that was sequenced in a study of OX40 agonist ivuxolimab in advanced cancers. Clones were sequenced by immunoSEQ multiplex PCR, and TCRdb holds only the in-frame ones, with some missing. The sample lists approximately 64,000 clones, 88% occurring once. This specimen consisted of CD4+ or CD8+ T cells sorted from blood, obtained in a trial of the OX40 agonist ivuxolimab. These TCRs come from an adult with an advanced solid tumor such as melanoma, head and neck, liver or kidney cancer.

This rearrangement joins TRBV5-6 to TRBJ2-6; either TRBD1 or TRBD2 may fit D (5 bases each). The CDR3 has 15 residues. Trimming stripped 3 bases from V and 0 bases from J, with 7 bases between. Germline-derived CDR1 and CDR2 are SGHDT and YYEEEE. The CDR3 coding sequence is TGTGCCAGCAGCTGGGGGACCTCTGGGGCCAACGTCCTGACTTTC. Amino acid sequence: CASSWGTSGANVLTF.

The chain is built from TRBV6-1 and TRBJ2-7, with a tentative D call TRBD2 (6 bases). Looked up from germline, CDR1 is MNHNS and CDR2 is SASEGT. CDR3 length: 14 amino acids. V lost 1 base to trimming and J lost 3 bases, with 10 bases between them. The CDR3 region is CASSEEGGHYEQYF. The CDR3 coding sequence is TGTGCCAGCAGTGAAGAGGGAGGACACTACGAGCAGTACTTC.

As to this clone: Other nucleotide sequences in the sample specify the same CDR3. The chain carries TRBV6-5 and TRBJ1-5; TRBD1 agrees at 7 bases. In germline, CDR1 is MNHEY, CDR2 SVGAGI. The length of the CDR3 is 13 residues. Trimming removed 6 bases from V and 5 bases from J; junction bases left unmatched: 4. CDR3 region: CASSVTGDQPQHF. The CDR3, as DNA: TGTGCCAGCAGCGTAACAGGGGATCAGCCCCAGCATTTT.

This clone was found a few times. The V and J genes are TRBV28 and TRBJ2-7, with no clear D. V lost 6 bases and J lost 2, with 11 bases in between. The CDR3 length is 13 residues. The germline gives CDR1 MDHEN, CDR2 SYDVKM. The CDR3 spells CASSTLEAYEQYF. For the CDR3, the DNA is TGTGCCAGCAGCACCCTTGAGGCCTACGAGCAGTACTTC.

The chain has TRBV11-2 and TRBJ1-5; no definite D call. The length of the CDR3 is 15 residues. Germline loops: CDR1 SGHAT, CDR2 FQNNGV. V gave up 0 bases and J gave up 1 base, with 7 bases separating them. The CDR3 nucleotides are TGTGCCAGCAGCTTAGACAGATTGAGCAATCAGCCCCAGCATTTT. It translates to CASSLDRLSNQPQHF.

The table lists this clone with a count of one. This sequence joins TRBV7-2 and TRBJ2-7; D might be TRBD1 (6 bases). Trimming removed 5 bases at V and 4 bases at J, with 15 bases between. CDR3 length equals 14 residues. Germline CDR1 is SGHTA and CDR2 is FQGNSA. The CDR3 sequence is CASSPRTEPYEQYF. DNA of the CDR3: TGTGCCAGCAGCCCGAGGACAGAACCTTACGAGCAGTACTTC.

The V call is TRBV5-4, the J call TRBJ1-1; TRBD1 matches 10 bases. Germline trimming cut 5 bases from V and 3 bases from J; bases unmatched to any gene: 7. Germline V CDR1 and CDR2: SGHNT, YYREEE (reference sequence). The length of the CDR3 is 15 residues. DNA for the CDR3: TGTGCCAGCAGGGCAAGGGGACAGGGGTACACTGAAGCTTTCTTT. This encodes CASRARGQGYTEAFF.

This chain uses TRBV28 with TRBJ2-1; 9 bases map to TRBD2. The germline V gene has CDR1 MDHEN and CDR2 SYDVKM. V shed 0 bases, J shed 5 bases, and the junction held 2 bases outside the gene matches. The CDR3 is 15 amino acids. CDR3 protein: CASSLWASGNNEQFF. In DNA form, the CDR3 reads TGTGCCAGCAGTTTATGGGCTAGCGGGAACAATGAGCAGTTCTTC.

CDR3 amino acids: CAWSRPGQRQPQHF. In nucleotides, the CDR3 is TGTGCCTGGAGCCGACCGGGACAACGGCAGCCCCAGCATTTT. The chain recombines TRBV30 with TRBJ1-5, with D maybe TRBD1 (6 bases). CDR3 length: 14 amino acids. The germline V gene has CDR1 GTSNPN and CDR2 SVGIG (reference sequence). V lost 3 bases, J lost 7 bases, and 16 bases lay in between.

The CDR3 region is CASRVTPGEYEQYF. As DNA, the CDR3 is TGTGCCAGCAGGGTGACACCGGGGGAATACGAGCAGTACTTC. The chain recombines TRBV28 with TRBJ2-7; a weak D match, TRBD2 (6 bases). Germline V gives CDR1 MDHEN, CDR2 SYDVKM. The CDR3 runs 14 residues. Trimming left V 6 bases short and J 4 bases short, with 16 bases between.

The chain recombines TRBV4-2 with TRBJ2-3; D ambiguous. This CDR3 spans 14 amino acids. The V gene lost 1 base and the J gene lost 2 bases, with 7 bases spanning the gap. Germline values: CDR1 LGHNA, CDR2 YNFKEQ. CDR3 bases: TGTGCCAGCAGCCAAGGGGAATACACAGATACGCAGTATTTT. Translated: CASSQGEYTDTQYF.

The chain couples TRBV20-1 to TRBJ2-5; perhaps TRBD1 as D (5 bases). The ends were cut back, 6 bases at V and 9 bases at J, with 11 bases in the middle. The CDR3 covers 10 residues. CDR1 is DFQATT and CDR2 is SNEGSKA in the germline V gene (reference sequence). The CDR3, as DNA: TGCAGTGCGGGTAAAGGGGCCCAGTACTTC. It yields the protein CSAGKGAQYF.

This clone was seen a handful of times. The chain employs TRBV7-9 and TRBJ2-7; TRBD1 aligns across 7 bases. This CDR3 has 13 amino acids. The V gene's germline CDR1 is SEHNR and CDR2 FQNEAQ (reference sequence). V was clipped by 2 bases and J by 2 bases; unmatched bases: 0. The CDR3: CASSLQGAYEQYF. CDR3 DNA sequence: TGTGCCAGCAGCTTACAGGGGGCCTACGAGCAGTACTTC.

The chain carries TRBV4-1 and TRBJ2-7; no reliable D call. Germline CDR1 is MGHRA and CDR2 is YSYEKL. Trimming took off 2 bases at V and 0 bases at J, with 5 bases between the two ends. The length of the CDR3 is 13 residues. The CDR3 sequence: CASSQLISYEQYF. For the CDR3, the DNA is TGCGCCAGCAGCCAACTGATCTCCTACGAGCAGTACTTC.

The chain carries TRBV7-9 and TRBJ1-1; D perhaps matches TRBD1 (5 bases). Trimming left V 6 bases short and J 1 base short, with 15 bases between. Germline loops: CDR1 SEHNR, CDR2 FQNEAQ (reference sequence). CDR3 size: 15 residues. This chain's CDR3 is CASRQIGTGNTEAFF. The CDR3 DNA reads as TGTGCCAGCAGACAGATCGGGACGGGGAACACTGAAGCTTTCTTT. Complete variable domain (other parts from reference TRBV7-9 and TRBJ1-1): DTGVSQNPRHKITKRGQNVTFRCDPISEHNRLYWYRQTLGQGPEFLTYFQNEAQLEKSRLLSDRFSAERPKGSFSTLEIQRTEQGDSAMYLCASRQIGTGNTEAFFGQGTRLTVV.

The sample holds a few counts of this clone. The chain joins TRBV15 to TRBJ1-5, with D hard to call. V was cut by 3 bases and J by 11 bases, with 14 bases left in between. Germline V CDR1 and CDR2: LNHNV, YYDKDF (reference sequence). The CDR3 runs to 13 residues. CDR3 DNA sequence: TGTGCCACCAGCAGCCGCCTCGCCGGGGCCCAGCATTTT. Its translation: CATSSRLAGAQHF.

V usage is TRBV28 and J usage is TRBJ2-3; 7 nucleotides agree with TRBD1. J gave up 1 base and V 7 bases, and 14 bases lay outside the gene matches. This CDR3 is 17 amino acids long. The germline V gene encodes CDR1 MDHEN and CDR2 SYDVKM. The CDR3 coding sequence is TGTGCCAGCACCTCTTTCGGTGGGACAGCCGGCACAGATACGCAGTATTTT. This translates into CASTSFGGTAGTDTQYF.